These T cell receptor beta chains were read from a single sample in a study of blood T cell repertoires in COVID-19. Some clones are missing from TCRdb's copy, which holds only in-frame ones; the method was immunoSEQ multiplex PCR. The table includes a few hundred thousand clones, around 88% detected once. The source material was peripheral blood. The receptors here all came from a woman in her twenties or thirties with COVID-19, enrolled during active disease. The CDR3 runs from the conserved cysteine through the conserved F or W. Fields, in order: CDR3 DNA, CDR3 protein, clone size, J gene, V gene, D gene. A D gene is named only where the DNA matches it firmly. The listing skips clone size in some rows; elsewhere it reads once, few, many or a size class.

TGTGCCAGCAGCTCCATGGCAGGTGGATATGGCTACACCTTC	CASSSMAGGYGYTF	once	TRBJ1-2	TRBV7-2	.
TGTGCCATCCCCGGGACAGGGTACACCGGGGAGCTGTTTTTT	CAIPGTGYTGELFF	.	TRBJ2-2	TRBV10-3	TRBD1
TGTGCCAGCAGCAGGCGAGGACAGGGGGCCTACGAGCAGTACTTC	CASSRRGQGAYEQYF	once	TRBJ2-7	TRBV27	TRBD1
TGTCGACAAGGTTACGAGCAGTACTTC	CRQGYEQYF	.	TRBJ2-7	TRBV21-1	.
TGTGCCAGCAGCTTAGCGGGACTAGCGGGGGGAGGAACAGATACGCAGTATTTT	CASSLAGLAGGGTDTQYF	few	TRBJ2-3	TRBV7-2	TRBD2
TGTGCCAGCAGCTTAAGAATCACAGGGATGGGCAATGAGCAGTTCTTC	CASSLRITGMGNEQFF	.	TRBJ2-1	TRBV7-2	.
TGCGCCAGCAGCTTGGCAGCGGGAGTCGCCTACAATGAGCAGTTCTTC	CASSLAAGVAYNEQFF	.	TRBJ2-1	TRBV5-1	TRBD2
TGTGCCATCAGTGACCCCCCACAGGGCGCAGATACGCAGTATTTT	CAISDPPQGADTQYF	.	TRBJ2-3	TRBV10-3	.
TGTGCCACCAGTGACAACATAATAGCGGGACGGGCCGGGGAGCTGTTTTTT	CATSDNIIAGRAGELFF	.	TRBJ2-2	TRBV24-1	TRBD2
TGTGCCATCAGTGTCGTACAGGGGGTGGGAGAGACCCAGTACTTC	CAISVVQGVGETQYF	.	TRBJ2-5	TRBV10-3	TRBD1
TGTGCCAGTAGCCAGACAGGGGGCGCGGGTCAGCCCCAGCATTTT	CASSQTGGAGQPQHF	.	TRBJ1-5	TRBV19	TRBD1
TGTGCCACCAGCAGTGAACAGGGATACGAGCAGTACTTC	CATSSEQGYEQYF	once	TRBJ2-7	TRBV15	.
TGTGCCACCGTACCAAGAGGGCCGATCTCTGGGGCCAACGTCCTGACTTTC	CATVPRGPISGANVLTF	.	TRBJ2-6	TRBV27	.
TGTGCCAGCAGCGTAGGGCGGGGCTCCTACAATGAGCAGTTCTTC	CASSVGRGSYNEQFF	.	TRBJ2-1	TRBV9	.
TGCGCCAGCAGCCATCTTTCGGGACAGATGAACTATGGCTACACCTTC	CASSHLSGQMNYGYTF	.	TRBJ1-2	TRBV4-1	TRBD1